The rows below give T cell receptor beta chains drawn from one sample of a study of blood T cell repertoires in COVID-19. Here immunoSEQ multiplex PCR was the method, and the copy in TCRdb shows in-frame clones only, minus some. The table records some 140,000 clones, about 76% of them present only once. Sequenced material: peripheral blood. These receptor sequences come from a man aged 80 or over with acute or convalescent COVID-19. Each CDR3 is given with its conserved first and last residue. D genes are given only for firm matches. The listing skips clone size in some rows; elsewhere it reads once, few, many or a size class.

D: TRBD2
J: TRBJ2-5
size: NA
V: TRBV29-1
DNA: TGCAGCGTCACGGGACTAGCAGGGGAGACCCAGTACTTC
CDR3: CSVTGLAGETQYF

D: TRBD2
J: TRBJ2-5
size: NA
V: TRBV5-1
DNA: TGCGCCAGCAGCGAGATTCGGGGGGGCTTAGAGACCCAGTACTTC
CDR3: CASSEIRGGLETQYF

D: TRBD1
J: TRBJ2-1
size: NA
V: TRBV5-6
DNA: TGTGCCAGCAGCCCACAGGGGGCCAGTGAGCAGTTCTTC
CDR3: CASSPQGASEQFF

D: NA
J: TRBJ1-2
size: NA
V: TRBV9
DNA: TGTGCCAGCAGCGTTTCCAGGGCCTATGGCTACACCTTC
CDR3: CASSVSRAYGYTF

D: NA
J: TRBJ1-4
size: NA
V: TRBV28
DNA: TGTGCCAGCAGTTCCCCGGGACATAATGAAAAACTGTTTTTT
CDR3: CASSSPGHNEKLFF

D: TRBD2
J: TRBJ2-5
size: NA
V: TRBV4-3
DNA: TGCGCCAGCAGCCAAGGGGGCGGGGGGGTCCAAGAGACCCAGTACTTC
CDR3: CASSQGGGGVQETQYF

D: TRBD1
J: TRBJ2-7
size: NA
V: TRBV28
DNA: TGTGCCAGCAGTGATCCAACAGGGGGTTGGTACGAGCAGTACTTC
CDR3: CASSDPTGGWYEQYF

D: NA
J: TRBJ2-5
size: NA
V: TRBV5-1
DNA: TGCGCCAGCAGCTTAGGGACTGTACAAGAGACCCAGTACTTC
CDR3: CASSLGTVQETQYF

D: TRBD2
J: TRBJ2-7
size: NA
V: TRBV5-1
DNA: TGCGCCAGCAGCCCCGGGGGGGTTACCTACGAGCAGTACTTC
CDR3: CASSPGGVTYEQYF

D: NA
J: TRBJ1-4
size: NA
V: TRBV7-2
DNA: TGTGCCAGCAGCCCACTTTCGGGGGTAAAACTGTTTTTT
CDR3: CASSPLSGVKLFF

D: TRBD1
J: TRBJ2-2
size: NA
V: TRBV6-2/TRBV6-3
DNA: TGTGCCAGCAGTTACTCGACGGGGACAGGGGGCTACACCGGGGAGCTGTTTTTT
CDR3: CASSYSTGTGGYTGELFF

D: NA
J: TRBJ1-4
size: NA
V: TRBV4-2
DNA: TGTGCCAGCAGCCAAGATCCTGACTCGGGTGAAAAACTGTTTTTT
CDR3: CASSQDPDSGEKLFF

D: TRBD1
J: TRBJ2-3
size: few
V: TRBV30
DNA: TGTGCCTGGAGGAGGGACAGGGGGAAGGATACGCAGTATTTT
CDR3: CAWRRDRGKDTQYF

D: TRBD1
J: TRBJ2-5
size: NA
V: TRBV2
DNA: TGTGCCAGCAGAGGACAGGGGACAGAGACCCAGTACTTC
CDR3: CASRGQGTETQYF

D: NA
J: TRBJ2-7
size: NA
V: TRBV2
DNA: TGTGCCAGCAAAACGACAGGTAACTCCTACGAGCAGTACTTC
CDR3: CASKTTGNSYEQYF

D: NA
J: TRBJ2-5
size: NA
V: TRBV27
DNA: TGTGCCAGCAGTTCCCCCTCCAGGGGACAAGAGACCCAGTACTTC
CDR3: CASSSPSRGQETQYF

D: NA
J: TRBJ1-4
size: NA
V: TRBV2
DNA: TGTGCCAGCATCAGGGCAACTAATGAAAAACTGTTTTTT
CDR3: CASIRATNEKLFF

D: NA
J: TRBJ1-5
size: few
V: TRBV5-6
DNA: TGTGCCAGCAGCTCCAGACAGGGCAATCAGCCCCAGCATTTT
CDR3: CASSSRQGNQPQHF

D: NA
J: TRBJ1-2
size: NA
V: TRBV6-1
DNA: TGTGCCAGCAGTGAAGCGGGCCCCAGGGATTACACCTTC
CDR3: CASSEAGPRDYTF